Here is one T cell receptor (beta chain) with its context. Its antigen remains undetermined. No much larger clone exists at a distance of one base, and base qualities are not known. Unmatched junction bases come to 7, with V trimmed by 3 bases and J by 5 bases. The CDR3 spans 15 residues, from the cysteine through the phenylalanine. CDR3 DNA is the only sequence kept; it has 45 bases, read in frame from the first base. CDR1 SNHLY and CDR2 FYNNEI are derived from the germline V gene. The cohort comprised around 690 healthy bone marrow donors. At the time of sampling, all cohort members were nominally healthy, though unrecorded immune exposures were likely present. The donor tested CMV seropositive and was one of the 289 seropositive cohort members. A peripheral blood sample was provided by each donor, and peripheral blood mononuclear cells were used for TCR beta sequencing. Genomic DNA was extracted from the blood cell samples with the Qiagen DNeasy Blood Extraction Kit.

Libraries were made using the immunoSEQ multiplex PCR assay. A mixture of 60 forward primers for TCR Vbeta segments and 13 reverse primers for TCR Jbeta segments was used in the multiplex PCR. The CDR3 region of rearranged TCR beta genes was amplified from genomic DNA by a multiplex PCR assay. On the Illumina HiSeq System, the amplified TCR beta libraries were sequenced as 87-base-pair reads. The authors' pipeline ran thus. A later analysis counted approximately 84 million unique TCR beta chains across the 670 or so repertoires, and 10 million to 11 million of these chains were shared by at least two donors. A nearest-neighbor algorithm error-corrected the raw reads and collapsed the reads into unique sequences, merging closely related sequences to remove PCR and sequencing errors. V, D and J gene segments were assigned by aligning CDR3 sequences to IMGT reference sequences. Each retained sequence needed at least a six-nucleotide match to both a V gene segment and a J gene segment. Rearrangements were called productive when the CDR3 lacked stop codons and stayed in frame with V and J; all others were non-productive. Following IMGT convention, CDR3 was defined as the stretch from the second conserved V-encoded cysteine to the conserved J-encoded phenylalanine. Sequences without an unambiguous match to a single V gene segment were excluded from the earlier analysis of 500 to 700 of the donors. In an earlier analysis of about 590 of the donors, a V segment was called functional when productive rearrangements were above 56.7%, and segregating when the standard deviation between donors exceeded 5%. A statistical classification framework was built to diagnose cytomegalovirus status from the catalog of TCR beta chain sequences. In a later analysis, TCR nucleotide sequences were compared against IMGT/GENE-DB human TR gene sequences so that V and J genes could be assigned. In a later analysis, CDR3 sequences and most-parsimonious VDJ recombination scenarios were assigned using the TCRdist pipeline. In a later analysis, each TCR beta chain was defined by its CDR3 amino acid sequence together with its V-gene family, and reads without a unique V-gene family were excluded. To address suspected cross-contamination and a sequencing artifact, a later analysis removed over 500 highly shared, low-generation-probability nucleotide sequences. In a later analysis, a clonal expansion index for each public chain was calculated from normalized within-repertoire ranks of inferred template counts. In a later analysis, generation probabilities were computed with a VDJ recombination model fitted to out-of-frame rearrangements, and the resulting probabilities were checked against IGoR. A later analysis scored TCR-TCR, TCR-HLA and TCR-CMV co-occurrence with hypergeometric tests, applying a repertoire-size bias correction to TCR pairs. False discovery rates were estimated in a later analysis by permuting HLA or CMV assignments 20 times. A later analysis grouped co-occurring TCRs with DBSCAN, adding TCRdist sequence similarity when clustering within HLA-allele-positive subsets. For co-occurrence clustering, repertoires with fewer than 30,000 or more than 120,000 public chains were excluded, along with roughly five repertoires with anomalous nucleotide sharing. TCRdb mirrors the immuneACCESS table, restricted to in-frame sequences. Some clones are absent from its copies; in checked studies, under half trace to an unresolved V gene, and the reason for the others is unknown. V, J and clone size reflect that table, while D and trimming were determined from the DNA. The sample table contains 65,000 to 75,000 clones; only one count was recorded for about 74% of them. Around 10% of the sample is held by the ten biggest clonotypes.

These data belong to a study of cytomegalovirus exposure and HLA in healthy donors (dated 2017 in TCRdb). For the study in its entirety: An earlier analysis of some 600 of the donors reported roughly 300 Gb of sequence data and 117 million unique TCR beta sequences obtained from around 190 million T cells. About 330 gigabases of sequencing data and 91 million or so unique TCR sequences made up an early release that covered approximately 700 HLA-typed donors. Of the approximately 400 genotyped donors, 65% to 90% fell in the genetic ancestry cluster associated with self-reported Caucasian donors. The study was designed to test whether signatures of past pathogen exposure could be identified by cataloging public T cell receptors. Using immunosequencing, the study profiled T cell repertoires from approximately 700 subjects and related those repertoires to cytomegalovirus serostatus. Besides the first cohort of about 730 subjects, a separate validation cohort made up of around 120 different subjects was used. High-throughput TCR immunosequencing, statistical association of individual TCRs with disease status, and machine learning were combined to predict cytomegalovirus infection status. A later analysis re-analyzed previously published TCR beta repertoires from about 730 donors and added high-resolution HLA genotyping to study TCR occurrence patterns. Rather than drawing on any new phenotypic data, the later analysis identified candidate immune exposures from TCR beta sequences and the way those sequences occurred across donors. In an earlier analysis of around 540 of the donors, high-throughput TCR beta sequencing was used to judge whether each TCR beta V gene segment behaved as functional or pseudogenic. Donor age, sex, ethnicity and CMV serostatus were compiled alongside the repertoire data. In a later genetic analysis, genome-wide SNP genotypes for about three fifths of the roughly 670 donors were used, and that subset was treated as a discovery cohort. All discovery cohort repertoires had been generated using a single sequencing platform. HLA typing covered class I and class II loci at four-digit resolution. The number of typed donors differed by locus: roughly 629-630 for A, B, C, DRB1 and DQB1; some 500 for DQA1; 606 for DPA1; and 400 to 480 for DPB1. Roughly 5 DR-DQ haplotypes were handled as single units for association and clustering, since linkage in the cohort was strong. On average, over 200,000 unique TCR beta nucleotide sequences were sequenced per donor among a few hundred genotyped donors of the cohort, with roughly 20% of those sequences being non-productive. Paper-wide results and their limitations: A further reported finding was that TCR beta sequences accurately predicted the HLA-A and HLA-B alleles for most subjects in the first cohort. The earlier analysis of approximately 540 of the donors excluded roughly 17 rarely observed V segments, including chromosome 9 orphons, because counts were too low. In a later analysis, TCR association rates were found to vary across HLA loci, with the most associated TCRs seen for DRB1 alleles and the fewest for HLA-C alleles. In a later analysis, HLA-associated TCR beta chains were found to be more clonally expanded and to have lower generation probabilities than equally common non-associated chains. According to the authors, the approach could potentially be generalized to other disease states and immunological phenotypes. V-gene and J-gene trimming of TCR beta chains was associated with a missense DCLRE1C variant in a later genetic analysis, and the association was replicated in an independent cohort. According to a later analysis, most CMV-associated TCR beta chains appeared to be HLA-restricted, and the HLA associations seemed to be driven largely by CMV exposure. Correlated functional status among segregating V segments might reflect linkage disequilibrium, but an unknown experimental factor could not be ruled out. An earlier analysis of 450 to 750 of the donors showed that most TCR beta V segments appeared in productive rearrangements either about 87% or about 30% of the time, which broadly matched IMGT annotations. Most TCR sequences were seen in very few donors, while some public TCRs were found in many individuals. Presence/absence analyses assumed roughly uniform sequencing depth across donors, an assumption that may not hold. A cluster of highly shared sequence variants was judged likely to be a technical artifact of the sequencing pipeline. Only TCR beta chains were sequenced in this cohort, and the absence of alpha or paired-chain data limited detectable features. Specific HLA alleles were associated with 16,951 TCR beta sequences at a false discovery rate of 0.05 in a later analysis. Strong co-occurrence of HLA alleles, especially DR and DQ, made assigning TCR associations to individual alleles difficult. The 87-base-pair reads could not distinguish some IMGT-functional V segments, including TRBV6-2 and TRBV6-3, so those segments were excluded. In a later analysis, several top co-occurrence clusters were reported to appear linked to parvovirus B19, influenza, CMV and Epstein-Barr virus. Because HLA typing was unavailable for some donors at each locus, only the typed subset was used in association tests. In both the original and validation cohorts, the classifier was reported to diagnose cytomegalovirus status with high specificity and sensitivity. Immune exposure information for the cohort was limited to CMV serostatus. The study listed approximately 150 TCR beta chains as associated with cytomegalovirus. A few of the identified cytomegalovirus-associated TCR beta chains were confirmed in vitro to be specific for cytomegalovirus antigens. In a later genetic analysis, fewer N-insertions in productive TCRs were reported among donors in an Asian-associated ancestry cluster than the approximately 670-donor mean.

The receptor comes from a woman in her sixties in good health and CMV-seropositive. This sequence uses TRBV2 and TRBJ1-5; TRBD1 agrees with 7 junctional bases. Sequenced material: PBMCs. CDR3 protein: CASSDVRGYHQPQHF. The DNA reads as follows: TGTGCCAGCAGTGATGTCAGGGGGTACCATCAGCCCCAGCATTTT.